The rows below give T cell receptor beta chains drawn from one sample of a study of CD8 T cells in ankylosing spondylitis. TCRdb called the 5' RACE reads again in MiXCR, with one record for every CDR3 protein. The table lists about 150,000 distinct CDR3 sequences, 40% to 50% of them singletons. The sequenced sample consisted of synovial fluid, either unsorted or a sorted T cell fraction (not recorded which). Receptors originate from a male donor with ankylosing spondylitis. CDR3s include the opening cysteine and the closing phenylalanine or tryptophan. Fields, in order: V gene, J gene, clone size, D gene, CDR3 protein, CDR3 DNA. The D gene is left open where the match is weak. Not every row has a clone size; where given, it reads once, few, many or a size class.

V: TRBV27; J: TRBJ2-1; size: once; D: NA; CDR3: CASNFVGPTFDEQFF; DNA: TGTGCCAGCAACTTCGTCGGTCCTACCTTCGATGAGCAGTTCTTC
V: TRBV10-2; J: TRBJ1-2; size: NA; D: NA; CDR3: CASSQVSYYGYTF; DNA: TGCGCCAGCAGCCAGGTATCTTACTATGGCTACACCTTC
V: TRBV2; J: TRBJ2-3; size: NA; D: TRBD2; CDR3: CASSDVAGGPDTQYF; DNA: TGTGCCAGCAGTGATGTAGCGGGGGGGCCGGATACGCAGTATTTT
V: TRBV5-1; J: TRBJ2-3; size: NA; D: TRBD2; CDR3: CASSFPSGGARDTQYF; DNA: TGCGCCAGCAGCTTCCCTAGCGGGGGGGCCAGAGATACGCAGTATTTT
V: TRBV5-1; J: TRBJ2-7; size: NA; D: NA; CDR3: CASSFGANGYEQYF; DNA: TGCGCCAGCAGCTTCGGGGCGAACGGCTACGAGCAGTACTTC
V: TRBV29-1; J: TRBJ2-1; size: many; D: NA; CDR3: CSVVGGSYNEQFF; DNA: TGCAGCGTTGTCGGTGGGTCCTACAATGAGCAGTTCTTC
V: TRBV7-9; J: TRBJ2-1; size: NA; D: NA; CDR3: CASSLRTPSGQFF; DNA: TGTGCCAGCAGCCTTCGGACTCCCTCTGGGCAGTTCTTC
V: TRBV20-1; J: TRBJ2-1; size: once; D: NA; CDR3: CTASDFYSSSYNEQFF; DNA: TGCACCGCCTCCGATTTTTATTCGAGCTCCTACAATGAGCAGTTCTTC
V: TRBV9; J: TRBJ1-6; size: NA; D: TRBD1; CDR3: CASAGRQGGSPLHF; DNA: TGTGCCAGCGCAGGTCGACAGGGCGGATCACCCCTCCACTTT
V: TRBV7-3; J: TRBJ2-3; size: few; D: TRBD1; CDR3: CASSQWTGTADTQYF; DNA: TGTGCCAGCAGCCAATGGACAGGGACCGCAGATACGCAGTATTTT
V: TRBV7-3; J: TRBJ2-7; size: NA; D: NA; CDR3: CASSLTPFYEQYF; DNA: TGTGCCAGCAGCTTAACCCCATTCTACGAGCAGTACTTC
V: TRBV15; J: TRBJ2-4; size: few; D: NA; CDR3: CATSRAGVGGSAKNIQYF; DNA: TGTGCCACCAGCAGGGCCGGGGTGGGTGGTTCGGCCAAAAACATTCAGTACTTC
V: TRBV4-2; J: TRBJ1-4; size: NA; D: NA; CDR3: CASSQEYGKLFF; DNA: TGTGCCAGCAGCCAAGAGTACGGGAAACTGTTTTTT
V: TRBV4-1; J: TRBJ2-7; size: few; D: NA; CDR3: CASSQVSGGRVYEQYF; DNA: TGCGCCAGCAGCCAAGTTTCCGGGGGTCGGGTTTACGAGCAGTACTTC
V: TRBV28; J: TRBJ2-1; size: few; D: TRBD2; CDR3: CASSLGLAGGFSYNEQFF; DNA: TGTGCCAGCAGTTTAGGACTAGCGGGAGGTTTCTCCTACAATGAGCAGTTCTTC
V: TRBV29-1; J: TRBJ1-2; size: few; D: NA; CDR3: CSVWNYGYTF; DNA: TGCAGCGTTTGGAACTATGGCTACACCTTC
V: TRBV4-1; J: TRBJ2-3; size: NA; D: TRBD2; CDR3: CASSLRLAGSPSTDTQYF; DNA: TGCGCCAGCAGCCTCCGACTAGCGGGGTCACCTTCCACAGATACGCAGTATTTT
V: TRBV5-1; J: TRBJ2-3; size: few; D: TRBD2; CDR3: CASSLRGTSGRTDTQYF; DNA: TGCGCCAGCAGCTTGCGTGGGACTAGCGGGAGGACAGATACGCAGTATTTT
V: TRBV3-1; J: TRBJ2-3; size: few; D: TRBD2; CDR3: CASSSGTSGGLPWDTQYF; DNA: TGTGCCAGCAGCTCCGGGACTAGCGGGGGCCTCCCCTGGGATACGCAGTATTTT
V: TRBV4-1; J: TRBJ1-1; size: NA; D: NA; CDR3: CASSPWAMNTEAFF; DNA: TGCGCCAGCAGCCCCTGGGCCATGAACACTGAAGCTTTCTTT
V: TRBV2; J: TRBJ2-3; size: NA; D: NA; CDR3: CASSEAGADTQYF; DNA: TGTGCCAGCAGTGAGGCTGGGGCAGATACGCAGTATTTT
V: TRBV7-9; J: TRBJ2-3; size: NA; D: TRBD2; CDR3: CASSLGISGGPTDTQYF; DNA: TGTGCCAGCAGCTTAGGTATTAGCGGGGGGCCAACAGATACGCAGTATTTT
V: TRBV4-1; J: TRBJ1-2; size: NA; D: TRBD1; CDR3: CASSRGQGTTGGYTF; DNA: TGCGCCAGCAGCCGGGGACAGGGGACCACGGGCGGCTACACCTTC
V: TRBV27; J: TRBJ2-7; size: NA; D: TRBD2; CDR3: CASSTLAGVGYEQYF; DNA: TGTGCCAGCAGTACCCTAGCGGGAGTAGGCTACGAGCAGTACTTC
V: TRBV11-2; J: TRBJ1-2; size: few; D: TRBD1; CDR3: CASSFKGQVVYGYTF; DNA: TGTGCCAGCAGCTTCAAGGGACAGGTGGTCTATGGCTACACCTTC
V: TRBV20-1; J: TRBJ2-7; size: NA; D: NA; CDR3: CSARRNSYEQYF; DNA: TGCAGTGCTAGGAGGAATTCCTACGAGCAGTACTTC
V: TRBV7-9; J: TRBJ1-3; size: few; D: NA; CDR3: CASEMDLSSGNTIYF; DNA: TGTGCCAGCGAGATGGATCTTAGCTCTGGAAACACCATATATTTT
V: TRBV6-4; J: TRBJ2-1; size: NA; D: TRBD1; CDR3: CASSDSDRGEQFF; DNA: TGTGCCAGCAGTGACTCGGACAGGGGTGAGCAGTTCTTC
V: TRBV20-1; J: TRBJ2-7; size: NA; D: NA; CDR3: CSARDEGNSIYEQYF; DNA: TGCAGTGCTAGAGACGAGGGTAACAGCATCTACGAGCAGTACTTC
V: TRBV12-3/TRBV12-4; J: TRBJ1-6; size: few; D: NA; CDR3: CASSPHGTEANSPLHF; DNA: TGTGCCAGCAGTCCTCACGGGACCGAAGCTAATTCACCCCTCCACTTT
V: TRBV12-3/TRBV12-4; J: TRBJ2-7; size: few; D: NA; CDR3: CASSFWAGTGEQYF; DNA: TGTGCCAGCAGTTTCTGGGCGGGGACGGGCGAGCAGTACTTC
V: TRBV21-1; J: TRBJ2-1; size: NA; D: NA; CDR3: CASSKSRDRRLDEQFF; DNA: TGTGCCAGCAGCAAAAGCAGGGACCGGCGGCTCGATGAGCAGTTCTTC
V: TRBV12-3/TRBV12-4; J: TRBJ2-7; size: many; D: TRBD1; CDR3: CASRKQGASYEQYF; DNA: TGTGCCAGCAGAAAACAGGGGGCTTCCTACGAGCAGTACTTC
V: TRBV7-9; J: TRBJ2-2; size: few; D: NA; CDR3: CASSFSSGLRVTGELFF; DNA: TGTGCCAGCAGCTTTTCTTCAGGGTTGAGGGTCACCGGGGAGCTGTTTTTT
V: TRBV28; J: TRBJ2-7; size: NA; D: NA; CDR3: CASSTTATYEQYF; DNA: TGTGCCAGCAGTACGACAGCTACCTACGAGCAGTACTTC
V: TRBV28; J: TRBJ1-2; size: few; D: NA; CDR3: CASSFGTLYGYTF; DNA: TGTGCCAGCAGTTTCGGGACACTCTATGGCTACACCTTC
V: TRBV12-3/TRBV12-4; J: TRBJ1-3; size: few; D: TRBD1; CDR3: CASSPTGAGNTIYF; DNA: TGTGCCAGCAGCCCGACAGGGGCTGGAAACACCATATATTTT
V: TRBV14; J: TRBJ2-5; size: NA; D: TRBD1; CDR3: CASSHYRDRSYQETQYF; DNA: TGTGCCAGCAGCCATTACCGGGACAGATCGTACCAAGAGACCCAGTACTTC
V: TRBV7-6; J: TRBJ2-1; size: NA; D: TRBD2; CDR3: CASSLEPGLAGPYNEQFF; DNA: TGTGCCAGCAGCTTAGAACCGGGACTAGCGGGACCATACAATGAGCAGTTCTTC
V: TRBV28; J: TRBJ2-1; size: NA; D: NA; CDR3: CASSLSEQWGVGNEQFF; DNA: TGTGCCAGCAGTTTATCTGAGCAATGGGGCGTCGGAAATGAGCAGTTCTTC
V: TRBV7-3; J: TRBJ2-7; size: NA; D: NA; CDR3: CASSSWSRGHPYEQYF; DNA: TGTGCCAGCAGCTCCTGGTCGAGGGGCCATCCCTACGAGCAGTACTTC
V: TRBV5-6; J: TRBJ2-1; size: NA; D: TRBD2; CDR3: CASNLLAPYNEQFF; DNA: TGTGCCAGCAACTTACTAGCGCCTTACAATGAGCAGTTCTTC
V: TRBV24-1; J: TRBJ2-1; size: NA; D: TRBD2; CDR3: CATSEGLALRNEQFF; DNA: TGTGCCACCAGTGAGGGACTAGCCCTCCGCAATGAGCAGTTCTTC